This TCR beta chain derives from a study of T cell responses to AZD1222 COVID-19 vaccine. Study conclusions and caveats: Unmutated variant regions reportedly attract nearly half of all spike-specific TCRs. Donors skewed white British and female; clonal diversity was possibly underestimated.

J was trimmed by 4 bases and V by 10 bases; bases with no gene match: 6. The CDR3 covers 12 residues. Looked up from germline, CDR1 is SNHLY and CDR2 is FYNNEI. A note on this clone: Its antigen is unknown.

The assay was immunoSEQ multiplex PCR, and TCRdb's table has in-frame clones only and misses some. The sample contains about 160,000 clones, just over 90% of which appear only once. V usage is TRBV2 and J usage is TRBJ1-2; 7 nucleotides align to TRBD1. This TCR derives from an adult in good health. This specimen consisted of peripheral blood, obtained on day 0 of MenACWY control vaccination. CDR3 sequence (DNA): TGTGCCATCCAGGGGGGAGGCTATGGCTACACCTTC. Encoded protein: CAIQGGGYGYTF.